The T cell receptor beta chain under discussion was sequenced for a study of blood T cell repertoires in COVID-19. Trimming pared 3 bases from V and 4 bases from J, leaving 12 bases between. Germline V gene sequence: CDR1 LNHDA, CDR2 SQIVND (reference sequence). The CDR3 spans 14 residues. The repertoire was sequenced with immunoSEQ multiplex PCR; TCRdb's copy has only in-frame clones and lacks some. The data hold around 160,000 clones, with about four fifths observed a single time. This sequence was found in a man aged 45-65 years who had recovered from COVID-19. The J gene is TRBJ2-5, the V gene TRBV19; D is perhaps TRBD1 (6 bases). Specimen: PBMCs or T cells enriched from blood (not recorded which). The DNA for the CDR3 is TGTGCCAGTAGTATTTCCGGACAGCCAGAGACCCAGTACTTC. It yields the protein CASSISGQPETQYF.